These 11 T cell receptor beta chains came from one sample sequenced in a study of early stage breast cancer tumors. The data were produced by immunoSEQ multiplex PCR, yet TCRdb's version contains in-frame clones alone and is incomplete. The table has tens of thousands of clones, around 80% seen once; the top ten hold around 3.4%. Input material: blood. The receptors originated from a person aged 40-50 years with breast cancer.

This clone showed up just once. The CDR3, as DNA: TGTGCCAGCAGGACTAGCGGGAGGGCCAATGAGCAGTTCTTC. Translating gives CASRTSGRANEQFF. This chain connects TRBV7-2 to TRBJ2-1, with TRBD2 matching over 14 bases. V dropped 6 bases and J dropped 6; count of bases not matched to a gene: 1. This CDR3 contains 14 residues. Germline V gene sequence: CDR1 SGHTA, CDR2 FQGNSA.

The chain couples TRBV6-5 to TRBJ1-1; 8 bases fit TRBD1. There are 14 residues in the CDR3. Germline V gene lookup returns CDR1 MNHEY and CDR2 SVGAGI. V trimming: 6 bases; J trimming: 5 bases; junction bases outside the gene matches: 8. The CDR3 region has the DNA TGTGCCAGCAGCTCCGGACAGGGAGGAACTGAAGCTTTCTTT. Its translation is CASSSGQGGTEAFF.

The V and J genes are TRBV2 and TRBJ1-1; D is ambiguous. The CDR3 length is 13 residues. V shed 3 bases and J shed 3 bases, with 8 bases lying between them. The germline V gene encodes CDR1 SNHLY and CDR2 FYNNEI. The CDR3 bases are TGTGCCAGCAGTGATTTGGGTCACACTGAAGCTTTCTTT. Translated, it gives CASSDLGHTEAFF.

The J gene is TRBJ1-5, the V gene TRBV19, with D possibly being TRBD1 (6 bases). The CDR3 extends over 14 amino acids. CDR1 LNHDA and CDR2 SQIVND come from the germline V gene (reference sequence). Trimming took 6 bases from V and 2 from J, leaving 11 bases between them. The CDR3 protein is CASSKSGGNQPQHF. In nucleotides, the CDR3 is TGTGCCAGTAGCAAATCAGGGGGCAATCAGCCCCAGCATTTT.

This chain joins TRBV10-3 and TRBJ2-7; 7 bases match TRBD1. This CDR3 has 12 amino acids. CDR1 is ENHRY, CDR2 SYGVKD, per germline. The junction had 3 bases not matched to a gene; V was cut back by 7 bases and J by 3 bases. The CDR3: CAIKGQYYEQYF. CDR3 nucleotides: TGTGCCATCAAGGGACAGTACTACGAGCAGTACTTC.

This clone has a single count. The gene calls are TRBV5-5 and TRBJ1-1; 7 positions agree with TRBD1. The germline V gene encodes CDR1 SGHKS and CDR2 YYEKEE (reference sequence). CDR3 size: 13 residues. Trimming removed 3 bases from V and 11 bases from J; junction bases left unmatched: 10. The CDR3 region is CASSYTTGRGAFF. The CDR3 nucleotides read TGTGCCAGCAGCTACACGACAGGGCGCGGGGCTTTCTTT.

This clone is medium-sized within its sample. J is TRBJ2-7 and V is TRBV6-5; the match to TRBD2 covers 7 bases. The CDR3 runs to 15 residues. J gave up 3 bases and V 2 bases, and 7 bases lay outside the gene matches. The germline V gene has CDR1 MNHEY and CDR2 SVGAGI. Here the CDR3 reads CASSYGAGESYEQYF. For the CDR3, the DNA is TGTGCCAGCAGTTACGGGGCGGGAGAAAGCTACGAGCAGTACTTC.

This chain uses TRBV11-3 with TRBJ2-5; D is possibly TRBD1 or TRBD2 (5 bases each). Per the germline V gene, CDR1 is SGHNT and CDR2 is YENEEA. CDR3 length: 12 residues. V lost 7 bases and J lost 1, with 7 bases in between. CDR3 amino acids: CASTGTQETQYF. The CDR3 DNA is TGTGCCAGCACCGGGACCCAAGAGACCCAGTACTTC.

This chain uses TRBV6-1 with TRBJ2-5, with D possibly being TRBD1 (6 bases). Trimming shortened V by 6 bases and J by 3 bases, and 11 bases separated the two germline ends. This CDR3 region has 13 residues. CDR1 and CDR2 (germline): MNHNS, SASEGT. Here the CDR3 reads CASSWGREETQYF. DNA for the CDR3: TGTGCCAGCAGCTGGGGGCGGGAAGAGACCCAGTACTTC.

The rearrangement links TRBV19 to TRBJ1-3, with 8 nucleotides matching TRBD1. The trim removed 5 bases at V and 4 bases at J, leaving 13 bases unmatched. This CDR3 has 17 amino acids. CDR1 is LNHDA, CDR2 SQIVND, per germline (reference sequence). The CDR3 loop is CASSLMRQGNLGNTIYF. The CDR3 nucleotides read TGTGCCAGTAGTCTCATGCGACAGGGGAATCTCGGAAACACCATATATTTT. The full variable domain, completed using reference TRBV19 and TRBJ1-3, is DGGITQSPKYLFRKEGQNVTLSCEQNLNHDAMYWYRQDPGQGLRLIYYSQIVNDFQKGDIAEGYSVSREKKESFPLTVTSAQKNPTAFYLCASSLMRQGNLGNTIYFGEGSWLTVV.

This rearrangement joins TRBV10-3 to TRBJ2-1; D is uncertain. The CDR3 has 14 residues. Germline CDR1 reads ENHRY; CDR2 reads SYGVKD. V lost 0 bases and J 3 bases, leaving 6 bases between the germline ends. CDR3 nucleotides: TGTGCCATCAGTGAGTCCGCTAGCTACAATGAGCAGTTCTTC. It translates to CAISESASYNEQFF.